The 11 T cell receptor beta chains below come from one sample, sequenced in a study of blood T cell repertoires in COVID-19. Clones were read by immunoSEQ multiplex PCR, and TCRdb kept only the in-frame ones, dropping some. Altogether 200,000 to 250,000 clones are present, 70% to 90% being singletons, with the ten largest covering just under 1%. The sample consisted of peripheral blood. These receptors were taken from a man between 40 and 49 years old with acute or convalescent COVID-19.

The chain recombines TRBV7-2 with TRBJ1-3, with 11 bases lining up with TRBD1. The CDR3 consists of 16 residues. The junction had 3 bases not matched to a gene; V was cut back by 3 bases and J by 2 bases. Germline CDR1 and CDR2: SGHTA and FQGNSA. The CDR3 nucleotides are TGTGCCAGCAGCTTGAGGGGACAGGGGGCTGGAAACACCATATATTTT. This gives the protein CASSLRGQGAGNTIYF.

The CDR3 nucleotides are TGTGCCAGCAGCTTATCCGGCGGAACCTACGAGCAGTACTTC. Its translation: CASSLSGGTYEQYF. The gene calls are TRBV5-6 and TRBJ2-7, with D unresolved. CDR3 size: 14 residues. CDR1 is SGHDT, CDR2 YYEEEE, per germline. V was cut by 2 bases and J by 2 bases, with 11 bases left in between.

The gene calls are TRBV4-3 and TRBJ1-1; D uncertain. The CDR3 runs to 13 residues. The germline gives CDR1 LGHNA, CDR2 YSLEER. V was shortened by 0 bases and J by 4 bases, with 6 bases between the two germline ends. For the CDR3, the DNA is TGCGCCAGCAGCCAAGATCGGGGCACTGAAGCTTTCTTT. This sequence encodes CASSQDRGTEAFF.

The chain has TRBV9 and TRBJ1-2; D gene uncertain. This CDR3 spans 13 amino acids. CDR1 SGDLS and CDR2 YYNGEE come from the germline V gene. V was pared by 0 bases and J by 4 bases, with 7 bases between. In DNA form, the CDR3 reads TGTGCCAGCAGCGTAGGGGAGATCTATGGCTACACCTTC. It encodes CASSVGEIYGYTF.

The CDR3 here is CASSQPLTGKSSTGELFF. Written as DNA, the CDR3 is TGCGCCAGCAGCCAACCTCTCACAGGGAAATCATCGACCGGGGAGCTGTTTTTT. The rearrangement links TRBV4-1 to TRBJ2-2, with D tentatively TRBD1 (6 bases). The germline V and J ends were trimmed by 2 bases and 5 bases, with 21 bases remaining between them. The V gene's germline CDR1 is MGHRA and CDR2 YSYEKL. The CDR3 sequence is 18 residues long.

V is TRBV13 and J is TRBJ1-6, with D possibly being TRBD1 (6 bases). V was shortened by 6 bases and J by 10 bases, with 16 bases between the two germline ends. The CDR3 runs to 14 residues. The germline V gene has CDR1 PRHDT and CDR2 FYEKMQ (reference sequence). The CDR3 DNA is TGTGCCAGCAGTAGTAACAGGGCAAACTCACCCCTCCACTTT. Residues: CASSSNRANSPLHF.

V gene TRBV19 combines with J gene TRBJ1-5, with D unclear. The ends were cut back, 3 bases at V and 5 bases at J, with 11 bases in the middle. CDR1 LNHDA and CDR2 SQIVND come from the germline V gene (reference sequence). The CDR3 spans 14 residues. This CDR3 reads CASSMAGNHQPQHF. CDR3 coding DNA: TGTGCCAGTAGTATGGCCGGGAACCATCAGCCCCAGCATTTT.

The V and J genes are TRBV6-2 or TRBV6-3 and TRBJ1-2, with 9 nucleotides matching TRBD1. The CDR3 loop spans 14 amino acids. Per germline, CDR1 MNHEY and CDR2 SVGEGT. The J segment lost 4 bases and the V segment lost 6 bases, leaving 6 bases of the junction unmatched. The CDR3 bases are TGTGCCAGCAGCGCCAGGACAGGGGTCTATGGCTACACCTTC. This codes for CASSARTGVYGYTF.

The V gene is TRBV14, the J gene TRBJ2-1, with D possibly matching TRBD2 (5 bases). This CDR3 contains 18 residues. From germline, CDR1 is SGHDN and CDR2 FVKESK. Trimming pared 0 bases from V and 6 bases from J, leaving 21 bases between. The CDR3 reads CASSQERAGQSLRNEQFF. The CDR3 DNA sequence: TGTGCCAGCAGCCAAGAGAGGGCAGGCCAAAGCCTACGCAATGAGCAGTTCTTC.

This chain connects TRBV6-5 to TRBJ1-1; 8 bases match TRBD1. The germline V gene encodes CDR1 MNHEY and CDR2 SVGAGI. The ends lost 4 bases at V and 1 base at J; junction bases unmatched: 8. This CDR3 has 16 residues. Written as DNA, the CDR3 is TGTGCCAGCAGTTCGGGACAGGCGAAGTGGAACACTGAAGCTTTCTTT. This sequence encodes CASSSGQAKWNTEAFF.

The chain is built from TRBV7-9 and TRBJ2-3, with unresolved D. V shed 3 bases and J shed 6 bases, with 4 bases lying between them. CDR1 is SEHNR and CDR2 is FQNEAQ in the germline V gene (reference sequence). The CDR3 contains 11 residues. DNA for the CDR3: TGTGCCAGCAGCTTTGAGGATACGCAGTATTTT. This encodes CASSFEDTQYF.